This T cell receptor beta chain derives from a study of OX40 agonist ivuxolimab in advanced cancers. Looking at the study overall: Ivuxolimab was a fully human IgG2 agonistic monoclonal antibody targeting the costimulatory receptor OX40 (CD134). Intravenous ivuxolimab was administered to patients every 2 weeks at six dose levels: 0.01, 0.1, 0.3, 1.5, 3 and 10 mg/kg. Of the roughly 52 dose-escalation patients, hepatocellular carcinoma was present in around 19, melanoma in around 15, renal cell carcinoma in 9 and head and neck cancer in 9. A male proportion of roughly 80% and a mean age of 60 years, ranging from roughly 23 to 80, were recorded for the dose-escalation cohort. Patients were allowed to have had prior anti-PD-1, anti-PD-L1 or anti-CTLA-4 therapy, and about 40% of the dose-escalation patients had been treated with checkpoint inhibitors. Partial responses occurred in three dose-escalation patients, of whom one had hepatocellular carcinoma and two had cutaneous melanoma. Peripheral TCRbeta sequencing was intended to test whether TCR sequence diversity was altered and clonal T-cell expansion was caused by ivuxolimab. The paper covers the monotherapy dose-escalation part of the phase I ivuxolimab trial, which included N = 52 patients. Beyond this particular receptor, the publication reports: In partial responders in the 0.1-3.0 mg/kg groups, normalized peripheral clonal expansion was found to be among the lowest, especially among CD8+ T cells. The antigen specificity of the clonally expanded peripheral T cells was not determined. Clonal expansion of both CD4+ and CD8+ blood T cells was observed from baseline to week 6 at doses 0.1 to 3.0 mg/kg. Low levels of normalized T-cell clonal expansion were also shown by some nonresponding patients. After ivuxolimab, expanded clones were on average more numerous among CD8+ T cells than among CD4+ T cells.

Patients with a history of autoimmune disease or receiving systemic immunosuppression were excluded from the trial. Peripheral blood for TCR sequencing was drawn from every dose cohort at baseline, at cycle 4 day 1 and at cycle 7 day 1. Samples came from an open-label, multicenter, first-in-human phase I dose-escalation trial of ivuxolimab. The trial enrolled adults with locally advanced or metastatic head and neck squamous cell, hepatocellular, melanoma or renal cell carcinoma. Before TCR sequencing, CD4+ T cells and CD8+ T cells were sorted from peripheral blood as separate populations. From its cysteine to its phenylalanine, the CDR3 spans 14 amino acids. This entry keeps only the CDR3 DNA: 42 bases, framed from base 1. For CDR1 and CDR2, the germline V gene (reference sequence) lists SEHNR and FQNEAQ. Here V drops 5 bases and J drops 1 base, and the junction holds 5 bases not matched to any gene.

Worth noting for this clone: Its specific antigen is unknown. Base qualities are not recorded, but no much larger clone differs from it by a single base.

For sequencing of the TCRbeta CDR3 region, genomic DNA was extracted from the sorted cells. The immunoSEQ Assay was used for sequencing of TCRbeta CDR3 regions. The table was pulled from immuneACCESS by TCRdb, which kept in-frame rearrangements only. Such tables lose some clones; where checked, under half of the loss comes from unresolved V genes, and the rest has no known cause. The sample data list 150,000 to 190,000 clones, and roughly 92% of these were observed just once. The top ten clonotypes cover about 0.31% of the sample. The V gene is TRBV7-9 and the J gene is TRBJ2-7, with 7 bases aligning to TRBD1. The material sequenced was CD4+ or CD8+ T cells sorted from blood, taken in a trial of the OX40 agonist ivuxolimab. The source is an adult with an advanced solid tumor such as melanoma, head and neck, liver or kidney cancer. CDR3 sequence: CASSGPGQSYEQYF. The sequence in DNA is TGTGCCAGCAGCGGACCGGGACAGTCCTACGAGCAGTACTTC.